This TCR beta chain was sequenced during a study of T cells in Graves' hyperthyroidism and ophthalmopathy. Study-level points and caveats: Most thyroid clonotypes expanded above 0.001 were also detected in blood.

This clonotype was seen only a few times. The target antigen is unknown. The V and J ends lost 3 bases and 10 bases, in that order; junction bases with no gene match: 8. The CDR3 spans 16 residues. Germline loops: CDR1 MNHEY, CDR2 SMNVEV (reference sequence). Thyroid ultrasound and orbital computed tomography, with clinical symptoms and serum thyroxine and TRAb, informed diagnoses. A roughly 9.1 ml volume of fresh peripheral blood provided the PBMCs. TCR beta CDR3 sequences were amplified from RNA transcripts. The TCR CDR3 was amplified in a first-round RT-PCR using the HTBI primer set. TCRdb re-derived calls from the multiplex PCR reads in MiXCR, one entry per CDR3 protein. The repertoire includes 650,000 to 750,000 distinct CDR3 sequences, less than 15% of them detected once, and more than 8.5% sits in the top ten.

The J gene is TRBJ2-1, the V gene TRBV27; TRBD2 aligns across 14 bases. Sequencing was performed on blood. This clonotype was sampled from a woman in her late teens or twenties with Graves' hyperthyroidism. CDR3 protein: CASSLPPGLAGAEQFF. For the CDR3, the DNA is TGTGCCAGCAGTTTGCCGCCGGGACTAGCGGGAGCCGAGCAGTTCTTC.